The 11 T cell receptor beta chains below all came from one sample that was sequenced in a study of radiation and T cells in renal cell carcinoma. The time point is: baseline pretreatment blood. Treatment here: 15 Gy SBRT to primary tumor, nephrectomy 4 weeks later. Produced via immunoSEQ multiplex PCR; TCRdb's table is partial and in-frame only. The sample has around 94,000 clones; 75% to 90% are singletons. Sequencing was performed on blood, taken from a patient whose treatment included radiotherapy and nephrectomy. These receptors came from a man aged 45 to 65 with renal cell carcinoma.

This chain uses TRBV10-3 with TRBJ1-4; D is ambiguous. The CDR3 has 14 amino acids. The V gene lost 10 bases and the J gene lost 8 bases, with 20 bases spanning the gap. Per germline, CDR1 ENHRY and CDR2 SYGVKD. Here the CDR3 reads CATRGGRPGEKLFF. CDR3 bases: TGTGCCACCCGGGGAGGTAGGCCTGGAGAAAAACTGTTTTTT.

The chain combines TRBV28 with TRBJ1-4; unclear D gene. Between the trimmed V and J ends, which lost 8 bases and 8 bases, there was a span of 12 bases. CDR3 length: 12 amino acids. CDR1 and CDR2 from the germline V gene are MDHEN and SYDVKM. The CDR3 here is CASGTQSEKLFF. Here the CDR3 DNA reads TGTGCCAGCGGTACGCAGTCCGAAAAACTGTTTTTT.

This clone has only a few counts. The chain is built from TRBV7-9 and TRBJ2-7; tentative D call: TRBD1 (5 bases). The CDR3 is 13 amino acids. Deletions cut 4 bases from V and 1 base from J, with 8 bases between. CDR1 SEHNR and CDR2 FQNEAQ come from the germline V gene (reference sequence). Here the CDR3 reads CASSSDTSYEQYF. DNA of the CDR3: TGTGCCAGCAGCTCGGACACTTCCTACGAGCAGTACTTC.

The rearrangement joins TRBV5-5 to TRBJ1-4; possibly TRBD1 for D (6 bases). Germline V lookup: CDR1 SGHKS, CDR2 YYEKEE (reference sequence). The length of the CDR3 is 15 residues. Between the trimmed V and J ends, which lost 5 bases and 5 bases, there was a span of 16 bases. CDR3 amino acids: CASRDRDNDNEKLFF. The CDR3 nucleotides read TGTGCCAGCAGGGACCGGGACAACGACAATGAAAAACTGTTTTTT.

Notes on this clone: Other DNA variants within this sample encode the same CDR3. This chain joins TRBV5-1 and TRBJ2-5; maybe TRBD1 (5 bases). Germline V CDR1 and CDR2: SGHRS, YFSETQ. The CDR3 loop spans 12 amino acids. The V gene lost 4 bases and the J gene lost 2 bases, with 6 bases spanning the gap. The CDR3 DNA follows: TGCGCCAGCAGCCGACAGCAAGAGACCCAGTACTTC. Translation: CASSRQQETQYF.

The chain links TRBV6-5 to TRBJ1-2; D unresolved. The ends were cut back, 1 base at V and 3 bases at J, with 15 bases in the middle. Germline lookup yields CDR1 MNHEY and CDR2 SVGAGI. The CDR3 extends over 16 amino acids. This CDR3 is CASSYFPRGSDYGYTF. CDR3 nucleotides: TGTGCCAGCAGTTACTTCCCGAGAGGGAGCGACTATGGCTACACCTTC.

The V gene is TRBV7-6, the J gene TRBJ2-3; tentatively, D is TRBD1 or TRBD2 (5 bases each). The germline V gene encodes CDR1 SGHVS and CDR2 FNYEAQ. The CDR3 runs to 17 residues. V dropped 4 bases and J dropped 3 bases, with 20 bases sitting between them. This CDR3 is CASSSRGGTQGTDTQYF. CDR3 nucleotide sequence: TGTGCCAGCAGCTCTAGGGGTGGGACCCAAGGGACAGATACGCAGTATTTT. The full variable domain, its missing parts supplied by reference TRBV7-6 and TRBJ2-3, is GAGVSQSPRYKVTKRGQDVALRCDPISGHVSLYWYRQALGQGPEFLTYFNYEAQQDKSGLPNDRFSAERPEGSISTLTIQRTEQRDSAMYRCASSSRGGTQGTDTQYFGPGTRLTVL.

The chain combines TRBV10-3 with TRBJ2-7; unclear D gene. The CDR3 consists of 14 residues. The V gene lost 3 bases and the J gene lost 5 bases, with 14 bases spanning the gap. Germline lookup yields CDR1 ENHRY and CDR2 SYGVKD. CDR3 in amino acids: CAISDLAAKNEQYF. CDR3 in DNA: TGTGCCATCAGTGACCTGGCGGCAAAGAACGAGCAGTACTTC.

The chain is built from TRBV19 and TRBJ1-2; possible D gene TRBD1, 6 bases. The V gene lost 9 bases and the J gene lost 4 bases, with 18 bases spanning the gap. The CDR3 extends over 14 amino acids. The V gene's germline CDR1 is LNHDA and CDR2 SQIVND (reference sequence). The CDR3 DNA sequence: TGTGCCAGCAAGACACAGGGTGCTGGCTATGGCTACACCTTC. The encoded protein is CASKTQGAGYGYTF.

The rearrangement uses TRBV4-2 and TRBJ2-3; D might be TRBD1 or TRBD2, each matching 5 bases. Trimming removed 1 base from V and 5 bases from J, with 10 bases in between. The germline V gene has CDR1 LGHNA and CDR2 YNFKEQ. This CDR3 region has 14 residues. CDR3 loop: CASSQGDAGDTQYF. CDR3 nucleotides: TGTGCCAGCAGCCAAGGGGACGCGGGAGATACGCAGTATTTT.

The chain couples TRBV7-2 to TRBJ2-7; TRBD1 agrees at 10 bases. V was clipped by 3 bases and J by 2 bases; unmatched bases: 4. Germline-derived CDR1 and CDR2 are SGHTA and FQGNSA. The CDR3 has 15 amino acids. The CDR3 nucleotides read TGTGCCAGCAGCTTCAAAGGGACAGGGGCCTACGAGCAGTACTTC. This encodes CASSFKGTGAYEQYF.